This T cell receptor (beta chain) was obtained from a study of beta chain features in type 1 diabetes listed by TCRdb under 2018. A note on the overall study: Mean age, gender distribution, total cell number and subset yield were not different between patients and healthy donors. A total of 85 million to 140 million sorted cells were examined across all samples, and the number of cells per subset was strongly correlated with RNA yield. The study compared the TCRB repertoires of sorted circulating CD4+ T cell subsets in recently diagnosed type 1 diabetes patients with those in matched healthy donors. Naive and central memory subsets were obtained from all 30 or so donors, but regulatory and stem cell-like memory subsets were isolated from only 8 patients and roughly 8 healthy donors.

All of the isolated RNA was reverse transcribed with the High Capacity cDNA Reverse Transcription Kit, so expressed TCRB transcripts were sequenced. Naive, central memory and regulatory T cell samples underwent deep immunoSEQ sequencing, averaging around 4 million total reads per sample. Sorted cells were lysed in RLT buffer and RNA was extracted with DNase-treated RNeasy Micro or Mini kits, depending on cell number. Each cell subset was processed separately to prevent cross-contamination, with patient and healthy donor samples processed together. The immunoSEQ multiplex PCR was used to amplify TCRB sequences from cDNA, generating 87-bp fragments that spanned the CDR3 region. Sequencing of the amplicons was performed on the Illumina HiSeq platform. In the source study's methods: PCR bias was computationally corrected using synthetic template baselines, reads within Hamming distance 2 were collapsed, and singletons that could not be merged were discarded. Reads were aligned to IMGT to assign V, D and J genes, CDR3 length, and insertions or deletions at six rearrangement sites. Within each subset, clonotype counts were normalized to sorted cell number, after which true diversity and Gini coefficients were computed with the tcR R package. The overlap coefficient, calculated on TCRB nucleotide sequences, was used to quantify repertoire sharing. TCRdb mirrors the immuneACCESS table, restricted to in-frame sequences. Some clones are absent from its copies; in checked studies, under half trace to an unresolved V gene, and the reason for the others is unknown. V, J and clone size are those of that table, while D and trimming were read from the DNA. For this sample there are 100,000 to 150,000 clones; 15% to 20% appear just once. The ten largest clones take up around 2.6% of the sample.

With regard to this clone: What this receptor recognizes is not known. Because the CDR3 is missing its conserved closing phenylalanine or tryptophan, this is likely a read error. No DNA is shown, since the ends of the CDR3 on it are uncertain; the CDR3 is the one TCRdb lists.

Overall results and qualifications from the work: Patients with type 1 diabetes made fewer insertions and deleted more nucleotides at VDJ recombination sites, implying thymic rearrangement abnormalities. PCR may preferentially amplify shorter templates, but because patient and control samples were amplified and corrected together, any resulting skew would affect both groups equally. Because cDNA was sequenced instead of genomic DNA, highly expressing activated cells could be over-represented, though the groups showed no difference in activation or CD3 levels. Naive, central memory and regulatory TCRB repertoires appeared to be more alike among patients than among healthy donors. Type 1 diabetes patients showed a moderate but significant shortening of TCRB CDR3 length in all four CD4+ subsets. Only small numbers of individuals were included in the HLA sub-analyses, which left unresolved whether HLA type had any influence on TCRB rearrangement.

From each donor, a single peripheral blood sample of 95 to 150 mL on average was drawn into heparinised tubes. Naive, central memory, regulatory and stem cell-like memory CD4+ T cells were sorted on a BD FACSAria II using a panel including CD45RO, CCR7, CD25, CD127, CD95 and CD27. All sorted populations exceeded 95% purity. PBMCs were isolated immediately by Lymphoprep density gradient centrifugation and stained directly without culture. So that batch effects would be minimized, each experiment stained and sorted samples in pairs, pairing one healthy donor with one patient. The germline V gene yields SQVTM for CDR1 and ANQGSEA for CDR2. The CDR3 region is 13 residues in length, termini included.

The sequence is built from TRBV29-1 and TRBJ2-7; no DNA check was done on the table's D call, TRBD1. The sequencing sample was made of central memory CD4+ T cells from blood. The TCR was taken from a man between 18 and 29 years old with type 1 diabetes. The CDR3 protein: CSVEVPETGVLYI.